This record concerns one T cell receptor (beta chain) sequence. Its target is unknown. This sample's treatment: oral pan-JAK inhibitor, 5-10 mg twice daily. Extraction of RNA preceded its reverse transcription into cDNA, which served as the sequencing template. Sequenced by immunoSEQ multiplex PCR; TCRdb stores in-frame clones only, minus some. This sample has around 110,000 clones, with roughly 55% found just once. This sample stems from a study of CD8+ T cells in alopecia areata. Findings and caveats of the study: A single nonresponder leaves the baseline CD8+ expansion link to response uncertain.

Trimming stripped 0 bases from V and 8 bases from J, with 11 bases between. The length of the CDR3 is 14 residues. The V gene's germline CDR1 is SEHNR and CDR2 FQNEAQ (reference sequence). The clonotype was recovered from a human donor with alopecia areata. This material consisted of CD8+ T cells sorted from blood, taken at week 24, from a patient treated with tofacitinib. This sequence joins TRBV7-9 and TRBJ2-1; D is unclear. CDR3 sequence reads: CASSLASSLDEQFF. The CDR3 coding sequence is TGTGCCAGCAGCTTAGCGTCTAGTTTGGATGAGCAGTTCTTC. The full variable domain, rest sourced from reference TRBV7-9 and TRBJ2-1, is DTGVSQNPRHKITKRGQNVTFRCDPISEHNRLYWYRQTLGQGPEFLTYFQNEAQLEKSRLLSDRFSAERPKGSFSTLEIQRTEQGDSAMYLCASSLASSLDEQFFGPGTRLTVL.